The next 30 T cell receptor beta chains were all read from a single sample in a study of beta chain features in type 1 diabetes. Expressed TCRB transcripts got sequenced, as all isolated RNA was reverse transcribed. Only in-frame clones appear in the TCRdb table, and some are missing; sequencing was by immunoSEQ multiplex PCR. The sample records 500,000 to 700,000 clones, about 16% being singletons. The material sequenced was naive CD4+ T cells from blood. All receptors derive from a man in his late teens or twenties in good health.

The rearrangement uses TRBV6-5 and TRBJ2-1, with D hard to call. The CDR3 is made up of 14 amino acids. V lost 11 bases and J 6 bases, leaving 20 bases between the germline ends. Germline V gene sequence: CDR1 MNHEY, CDR2 SVGAGI. CDR3 nucleotide sequence: TGTGCCTGCCGACGTGGGCCTAACTCCAATGAGCAGTTCTTC. This codes for CACRRGPNSNEQFF.

The chain is built from TRBV9 and TRBJ2-3; no reliable D call. In germline, CDR1 is SGDLS, CDR2 YYNGEE. The CDR3 is 16 residues long. The V end was cut by 4 bases, the J end by 2 bases, with 17 bases between. This chain's CDR3 is CASSPWVTPITDTQYF. Here the CDR3 DNA reads TGTGCCAGCAGCCCCTGGGTCACCCCGATCACAGATACGCAGTATTTT. The entire variable domain, with the rest obtained from reference TRBV9 and TRBJ2-3, is as follows: DSGVTQTPKHLITATGQRVTLRCSPRSGDLSVYWYQQSLDQGLQFLIQYYNGEERAKGNILERFSAQQFPDLHSELNLSSLELGDSALYFCASSPWVTPITDTQYFGPGTRLTVL.

This sequence joins TRBV7-3 and TRBJ2-2; a possible D gene is TRBD2 (5 bases). Germline CDR1 is SGHTA and CDR2 is FQGTGA. The V gene lost 6 bases and the J gene lost 3 bases, with 11 bases spanning the gap. The CDR3 covers 14 residues. The CDR3 coding sequence is TGTGCCAGCAGATCGGACGGGGACACCGGGGAGCTGTTTTTT. It encodes CASRSDGDTGELFF. Full variable domain (rest looked up from reference TRBV7-3 and TRBJ2-2): GAGVSQTPSNKVTEKGKYVELRCDPISGHTALYWYRQSLGQGPEFLIYFQGTGAADDSGLPNDRFFAVRPEGSVSTLKIQRTERGDSAVYLCASRSDGDTGELFFGEGSRLTVL.

The chain is built from TRBV6-5 and TRBJ1-1; TRBD1 might be the D (5 bases). V lost 0 bases, J lost 5 bases, and 10 bases lay in between. The CDR3 runs to 14 residues. Germline V gene data show CDR1 as MNHEY and CDR2 as SVGAGI. CDR3 in amino acids: CASSYSKGETEAFF. CDR3 in DNA: TGTGCCAGCAGTTACTCGAAAGGGGAAACTGAAGCTTTCTTT.

This chain connects TRBV28 to TRBJ1-1, with TRBD1 identical over 7 bases. The germline V gene encodes CDR1 MDHEN and CDR2 SYDVKM. The CDR3 runs to 14 residues. Trimming cost V 11 bases and J 7 bases; bases outside gene matches: 16. CDR3 sequence reads: CAGRLDRDGGEAFF. The CDR3 coding sequence is TGTGCCGGCCGCCTTGACAGGGACGGTGGTGAAGCTTTCTTT. The variable domain in full, completed from reference TRBV28 and TRBJ1-1, reads DVKVTQSSRYLVKRTGEKVFLECVQDMDHENMFWYRQDPGLGLRLIYFSYDVKMKEKGDIPEGYSVSREKKERFSLILESASTNQTSMYLCAGRLDRDGGEAFFGQGTRLTVV.

This sequence joins TRBV7-2 and TRBJ2-5; D ambiguous. CDR1 and CDR2 from the germline V gene are SGHTA and FQGNSA. This CDR3 comprises 14 residues. Trimming removed 2 bases from V and 2 bases from J, with 9 bases in between. The CDR3 spells CASSLIRDQETQYF. In nucleotides, the CDR3 is TGTGCCAGCAGCTTAATTCGTGATCAAGAGACCCAGTACTTC.

This chain joins TRBV19 and TRBJ2-2; TRBD1 is a possible D gene (5 bases). V was shortened by 3 bases and J by 3 bases, with 8 bases between the two germline ends. The CDR3 runs 14 residues. In germline, CDR1 is LNHDA, CDR2 SQIVND (reference sequence). The DNA for the CDR3 is TGTGCCAGTAGTATTTTGACAGACACCGGGGAGCTGTTTTTT. Translating it yields CASSILTDTGELFF.

The chain has TRBV4-3 and TRBJ1-2, with D possibly matching TRBD1 (5 bases). The CDR3 extends over 14 amino acids. V lost 0 bases to trimming and J lost 8 bases, with 13 bases between them. Germline CDR1 reads LGHNA; CDR2 reads YSLEER. The CDR3 nucleotides read TGCGCCAGCAGCCAAGATCGGAGGGGTGGAGGCTACACCTTC. Translated: CASSQDRRGGGYTF.

This clone has only a few counts. CDR3 in DNA: TGTGCCATCAGTGAGCCTACTTACGAGCAGTACTTC. Its protein is CAISEPTYEQYF. The chain combines TRBV10-3 with TRBJ2-7, with no clear D. Germline CDR1 and CDR2: ENHRY and SYGVKD. The V end lost 2 bases, the J end lost 4 bases, and 6 bases lay between the germline ends. The CDR3 consists of 12 residues.

The chain couples TRBV7-2 to TRBJ2-7; 12 nucleotides line up with TRBD2. V was pared by 3 bases and J by 0 bases, with 6 bases of the junction left unmatched. CDR3 length: 17 residues. Germline-derived CDR1 and CDR2 are SGHTA and FQGNSA. CDR3 sequence (DNA): TGTGCCAGCAGCTTTACTAGCGGGGGGTCAAGCTCCTACGAGCAGTACTTC. Encoded protein: CASSFTSGGSSSYEQYF.

This clone was observed a few times. The chain recombines TRBV4-3 with TRBJ1-3; D gene uncertain. V shed 9 bases and J shed 0 bases, with 12 bases lying between them. Germline CDR1 and CDR2: LGHNA and YSLEER. The CDR3 spans 14 residues. The DNA for the CDR3 is TGCGCCAGGCGAAGGAGAGACTCTGGAAACACCATATATTTT. Amino acids: CARRRRDSGNTIYF.

The rearrangement joins TRBV6-6 to TRBJ2-7; 8 bases fit TRBD1. V was pared by 2 bases and J by 0 bases, with 3 bases of the junction left unmatched. From germline, CDR1 is MNHNY and CDR2 SVGAGI (reference sequence). The CDR3 length is 15 residues. CDR3 in amino acids: CASSYGQGHSYEQYF. CDR3 in DNA: TGTGCCAGCAGTTACGGACAGGGACACTCCTACGAGCAGTACTTC.

The CDR3 protein is CASSSTGLDGYTF. The CDR3 coding sequence is TGTGCCAGCAGCTCGACAGGGTTGGATGGCTACACCTTC. V and J are TRBV7-9 and TRBJ1-2, with 7 nucleotides matching TRBD1. The CDR3 consists of 13 residues. V shed 4 bases and J 6 bases; nucleotides not matched to a gene: 5. Germline V gene sequence: CDR1 SEHNR, CDR2 FQNEAQ (reference sequence).

This chain joins TRBV18 and TRBJ1-3, with unresolved D. The V end lost 6 bases, the J end lost 2 bases, and 11 bases lay between the germline ends. Germline-derived CDR1 and CDR2 are KGHSH and LQKENI. This CDR3 region has 14 residues. The CDR3 is CASSPDYAGNTIYF. CDR3 in DNA: TGTGCCAGCTCTCCCGATTACGCTGGAAACACCATATATTTT. Full variable domain (missing parts from reference TRBV18 and TRBJ1-3): NAGVMQNPRHLVRRRGQEARLRCSPMKGHSHVYWYRQLPEEGLKFMVYLQKENIIDESGMPKERFSAEFPKEGPSILRIQQVVRGDSAAYFCASSPDYAGNTIYFGEGSWLTVV.

V usage is TRBV11-2 and J usage is TRBJ2-3; 11 bases fit TRBD2. V shed 7 bases, J shed 2 bases, and the junction held 8 bases outside the gene matches. The germline V gene has CDR1 SGHAT and CDR2 FQNNGV. This CDR3 is built from 16 residues. CDR3 in DNA: TGTGCCAGCACCATTACTAGCGGGAGATCCACAGATACGCAGTATTTT. The encoded protein is CASTITSGRSTDTQYF.

This clone was counted a few times. The sample contains more than one DNA sequence encoding this CDR3. The rearrangement links TRBV11-2 to TRBJ2-7; D not resolved. CDR3 length: 11 residues. The germline V and J ends were trimmed by 6 bases and 4 bases, with 7 bases remaining between them. CDR1 is SGHAT, CDR2 FQNNGV, per germline. CDR3 coding DNA: TGTGCCAGCAGTCTGGAGTACGAGCAGTACTTC. It translates to CASSLEYEQYF.

This clone has a handful of counts. The V gene is TRBV14, the J gene TRBJ2-7; D unclear. CDR1 is SGHDN and CDR2 is FVKESK in the germline V gene. V dropped 1 base and J dropped 1 base, with 5 bases sitting between them. This CDR3 spans 13 amino acids. The CDR3 nucleotides read TGTGCCAGCAGCCAAGTACATTCCTACGAGCAGTACTTC. Translation: CASSQVHSYEQYF.

Notes on this clone: One end of the junction does not line up with germline, which may come from a read error. Other DNA sequences in this sample translate to the same CDR3. V is TRBV4-3 and J is TRBJ2-2; D not certain. CDR3 length: 16 amino acids. CDR1 and CDR2 from the germline V gene are LGHNA and YSLEER. CDR3 nucleotides: TGCGCCAGCAGTCAAGAGGCAGCGAGTAACACCGGGGAGCTGTTTTTT. This translates into CASSQEAASNTGELFF.

Points on this clone: This may come from a read error, since a much larger clone is one base off. The chain employs TRBV5-6 and TRBJ2-1; no clear D gene. The germline CDR1 and CDR2 sequences are SGHDT and YYEEEE. This CDR3 has 11 amino acids. Trimming took 5 bases from V and 4 from J, leaving 4 bases between them. Here the CDR3 reads CASSPYNEQFF. For the CDR3, the DNA is TGTGCCAGCAGTCCGTACAATGAGCAGTTCTTC.

The sample holds a few counts of this clone. The chain is built from TRBV5-1 and TRBJ1-1; no reliable D call. V was cut by 2 bases and J by 1 base, with 9 bases left in between. Germline-derived CDR1 and CDR2 are SGHRS and YFSETQ. The CDR3 runs 14 residues. The CDR3 spells CASSFQRPNTEAFF. The CDR3 nucleotides are TGCGCCAGCAGCTTTCAGCGACCGAACACTGAAGCTTTCTTT. Variable domain in full (rest from reference TRBV5-1 and TRBJ1-1): KAGVTQTPRYLIKTRGQQVTLSCSPISGHRSVSWYQQTPGQGLQFLFEYFSETQRNKGNFPGRFSGRQFSNSRSEMNVSTLELGDSALYLCASSFQRPNTEAFFGQGTRLTVV.

This clone appeared a few times. This chain joins TRBV7-9 and TRBJ1-2; D is possibly TRBD1 (6 bases). Deletions cut 4 bases from V and 0 bases from J, with 9 bases between. Germline CDR1 reads SEHNR; CDR2 reads FQNEAQ (reference sequence). The CDR3 runs to 14 residues. CDR3 bases: TGTGCCAGCAGCTCGACAGGTTCTAACTATGGCTACACCTTC. It codes for CASSSTGSNYGYTF.

This chain joins TRBV19 and TRBJ2-7, with D maybe TRBD1 (6 bases). Trimming cost V 6 bases and J 7 bases, with 16 bases left between them. Germline V gene data show CDR1 as LNHDA and CDR2 as SQIVND (reference sequence). This CDR3 spans 13 amino acids. CDR3 amino acids: CASSLDRSEEQYF. CDR3 nucleotide sequence: TGTGCCAGTAGCTTAGACAGGAGCGAAGAGCAGTACTTC.

This clone was seen more than once but under ten times. This chain joins TRBV11-3 and TRBJ2-7, with no clear D. Trimming removed 3 bases from V and 6 bases from J, with 9 bases in between. Germline lookup yields CDR1 SGHNT and CDR2 YENEEA. The CDR3 spans 12 residues. This chain's CDR3 is CASSLLGSEQYF. The CDR3 region has the DNA TGTGCCAGCAGCTTGCTAGGGTCCGAGCAGTACTTC. The variable domain in full, with the rest retrieved from reference TRBV11-3 and TRBJ2-7, is EAGVVQSPRYKIIEKKQPVAFWCNPISGHNTLYWYLQNLGQGPELLIRYENEEAVDDSQLPKDRFSAERLKGVDSTLKIQPAELGDSAVYLCASSLLGSEQYFGPGTRLTVT.

As regards this clone: Given a much more abundant clone one base away, this may be a read error. The sample contains more than one DNA sequence encoding this CDR3. The chain carries TRBV7-2 and TRBJ2-1, with D hard to call. Germline values: CDR1 SGHTA, CDR2 FQGNSA. This CDR3 region has 11 residues. V was pared by 6 bases and J by 5 bases, with 5 bases between. CDR3 nucleotide sequence: TGTGCCAGCAGTTCCCACAATGAGCAGTTCTTC. Its translation is CASSSHNEQFF.

The gene calls are TRBV29-1 and TRBJ2-2, with 9 bases lining up with TRBD1. The CDR3 contains 16 residues. The V segment lost 7 bases and the J segment 0 bases; nucleotides outside the gene matches: 9. CDR1 SQVTM and CDR2 ANQGSEA come from the germline V gene. CDR3: CSEAGTGHTNTGELFF. In DNA form, the CDR3 reads TGCAGCGAGGCGGGGACAGGGCATACGAACACCGGGGAGCTGTTTTTT.

Only a few counts were recorded for this clone. The chain employs TRBV5-1 and TRBJ1-4; D uncertain. The CDR3 is 12 residues long. With 5 bases removed from V and 3 bases from J, the gap between germline ends came to 5 bases. Germline V gene lookup returns CDR1 SGHRS and CDR2 YFSETQ. CDR3 DNA: TGCGCCAGCAGTCAGCCTAATGAAAAACTGTTTTTT. This translates into CASSQPNEKLFF.

The chain employs TRBV30 and TRBJ1-6; 7 bases match TRBD1. From germline, CDR1 is GTSNPN and CDR2 SVGIG (reference sequence). Trimming at V came to 3 bases and at J to 10 bases, leaving 9 bases not matched to a gene. This CDR3 region has 14 residues. DNA for the CDR3: TGTGCCTGGAGGGTTAGGGACAGCCGATCACCCCTCCACTTT. This encodes CAWRVRDSRSPLHF.

This clone was detected only a few times. The chain employs TRBV10-3 and TRBJ2-5; a weak D match, TRBD1 (5 bases). The CDR3 totals 15 residues. CDR1 ENHRY and CDR2 SYGVKD come from the germline V gene. Trimming left V 5 bases short and J 3 bases short, with 16 bases between. Written as DNA, the CDR3 is TGTGCCATCAGTACCTTGCGGACACGGGAAGAGACCCAGTACTTC. Amino acids: CAISTLRTREETQYF.

This clone has just a few counts. The chain has TRBV5-4 and TRBJ1-6; TRBD1 matches 8 bases. V lost 5 bases to trimming and J lost 11 bases; unmatched junction nucleotides: 9. The CDR3 runs 14 residues. Germline CDR1 SGHNT, CDR2 YYREEE (reference sequence). CDR3 protein: CASSSRDRITPLHF. The CDR3 region has the DNA TGTGCCAGCAGTTCCCGGGACAGGATAACACCCCTCCACTTT.

CDR3 coding DNA: TGTGCCACCAGTATACGGACTAACCCGTCCTACGAGCAGTACTTC. Translating gives CATSIRTNPSYEQYF. This chain links TRBV15 with TRBJ2-7, with D tentatively TRBD2 (6 bases). V was cut by 6 bases and J by 1 base, with 16 bases left in between. The CDR3 is made up of 15 amino acids. The germline V gene has CDR1 LNHNV and CDR2 YYDKDF (reference sequence).